This T cell receptor (beta chain) was documented in a study of CD8+CD57+ T cells in acquired aplastic anemia. Study background: Across the sorted CD4+ and CD8+ cells, DNA amounts averaged 3.2 ug.

CDR1 SNHLY and CDR2 FYNNEI come from the germline V gene. The CDR3 has 14 amino acids. V was pared by 7 bases and J by 5 bases, with 7 bases of the junction left unmatched. TCR beta VDJ and CDR3 were profiled, and genomic DNA was the template. TCRdb processed the reads anew with MiXCR; each CDR3 protein has one entry. The sample consists of approximately 170,000 distinct CDR3 sequences, roughly 56% of them appearing once. The sequence came from a human donor in good health, serving as a control. The specimen sequenced was sorted CD4+, CD8+, or CD8+CD57+ T cells (not recorded which) from PBMCs. This chain joins TRBV2 and TRBJ2-5; TRBD1 agrees at 10 bases. The CDR3, as DNA: TGTGCCAGCAAGCTCGACAGGGGGCGGGAGACCCAGTACTTC. Protein product: CASKLDRGRETQYF.